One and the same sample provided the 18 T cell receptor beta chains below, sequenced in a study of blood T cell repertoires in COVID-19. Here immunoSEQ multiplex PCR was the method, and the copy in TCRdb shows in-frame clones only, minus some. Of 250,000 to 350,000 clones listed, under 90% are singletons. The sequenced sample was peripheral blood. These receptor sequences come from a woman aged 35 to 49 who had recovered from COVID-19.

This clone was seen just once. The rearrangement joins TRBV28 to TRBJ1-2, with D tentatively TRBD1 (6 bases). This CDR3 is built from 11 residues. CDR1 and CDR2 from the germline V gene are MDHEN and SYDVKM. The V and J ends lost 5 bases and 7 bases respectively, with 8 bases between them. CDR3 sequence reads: CASSNRVGYTF. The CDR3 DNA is TGTGCCAGCAGTAACAGGGTTGGCTACACCTTC.

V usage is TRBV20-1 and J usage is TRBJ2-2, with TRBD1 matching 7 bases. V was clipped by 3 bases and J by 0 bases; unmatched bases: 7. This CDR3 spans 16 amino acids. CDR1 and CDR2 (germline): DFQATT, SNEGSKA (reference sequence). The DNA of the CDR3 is TGCAGTGCTAGTTCGCCCGGGACAGCGAACACCGGGGAGCTGTTTTTT. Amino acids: CSASSPGTANTGELFF.

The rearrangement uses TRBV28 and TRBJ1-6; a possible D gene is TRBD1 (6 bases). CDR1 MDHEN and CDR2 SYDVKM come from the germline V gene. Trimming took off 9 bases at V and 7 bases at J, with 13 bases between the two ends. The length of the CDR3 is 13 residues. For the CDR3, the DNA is TGTGCCAGTAACCAGGGGAACAATTCACCCCTCCACTTT. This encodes CASNQGNNSPLHF.

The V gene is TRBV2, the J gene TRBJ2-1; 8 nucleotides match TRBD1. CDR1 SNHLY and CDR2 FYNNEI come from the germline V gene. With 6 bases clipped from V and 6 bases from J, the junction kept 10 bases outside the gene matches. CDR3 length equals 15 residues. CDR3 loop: CASSEDRVILNEQFF. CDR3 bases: TGTGCCAGCAGCGAGGACAGGGTAATCCTCAATGAGCAGTTCTTC.

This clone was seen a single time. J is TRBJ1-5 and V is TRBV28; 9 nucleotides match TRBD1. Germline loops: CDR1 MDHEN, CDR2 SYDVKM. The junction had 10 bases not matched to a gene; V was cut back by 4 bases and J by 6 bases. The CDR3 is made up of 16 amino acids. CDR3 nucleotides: TGTGCCAGCAGTTCCTATCCACAGGGGGCTGGTCAGCCCCAGCATTTT. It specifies CASSSYPQGAGQPQHF.

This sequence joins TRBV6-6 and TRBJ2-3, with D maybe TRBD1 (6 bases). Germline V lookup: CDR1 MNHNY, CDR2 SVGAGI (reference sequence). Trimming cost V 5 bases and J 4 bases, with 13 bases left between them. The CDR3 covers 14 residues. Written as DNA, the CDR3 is TGTGCCAGCAGTCGACAGGCCTGGGCAGATACGCAGTATTTT. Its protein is CASSRQAWADTQYF.

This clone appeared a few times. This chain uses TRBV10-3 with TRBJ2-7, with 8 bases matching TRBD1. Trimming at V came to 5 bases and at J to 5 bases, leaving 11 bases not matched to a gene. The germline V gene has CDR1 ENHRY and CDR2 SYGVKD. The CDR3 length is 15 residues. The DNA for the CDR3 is TGTGCCATCAGTACCCTGACAGGGGAATCCCACGAGCAGTACTTC. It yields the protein CAISTLTGESHEQYF.

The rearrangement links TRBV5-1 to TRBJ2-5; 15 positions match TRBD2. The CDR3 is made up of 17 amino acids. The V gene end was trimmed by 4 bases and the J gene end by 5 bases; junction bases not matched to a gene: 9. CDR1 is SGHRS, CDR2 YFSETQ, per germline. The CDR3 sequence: CASSAGTSGRIRETQYF. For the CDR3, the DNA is TGCGCCAGCAGCGCCGGGACTAGCGGGAGGATTAGGGAGACCCAGTACTTC.

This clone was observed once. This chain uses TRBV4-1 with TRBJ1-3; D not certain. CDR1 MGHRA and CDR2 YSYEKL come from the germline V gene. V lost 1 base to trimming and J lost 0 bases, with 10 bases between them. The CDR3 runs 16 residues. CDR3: CASSQVYSPSGNTIYF. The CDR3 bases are TGCGCCAGCAGCCAAGTGTACAGTCCCTCTGGAAACACCATATATTTT.

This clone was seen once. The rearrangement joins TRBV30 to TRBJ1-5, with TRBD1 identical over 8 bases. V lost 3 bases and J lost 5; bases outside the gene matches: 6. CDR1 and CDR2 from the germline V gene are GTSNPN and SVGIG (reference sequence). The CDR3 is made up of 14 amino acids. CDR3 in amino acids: CAWRLQGGDQPQHF. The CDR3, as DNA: TGTGCCTGGAGGCTACAGGGGGGTGATCAGCCCCAGCATTTT.

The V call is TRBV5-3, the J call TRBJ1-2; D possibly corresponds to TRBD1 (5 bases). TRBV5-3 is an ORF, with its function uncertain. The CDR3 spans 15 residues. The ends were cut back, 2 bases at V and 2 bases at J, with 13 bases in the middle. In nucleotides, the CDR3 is TGTGCCAGAAGCTTAAATCTTGGACACAACTATGGCTACACCTTC. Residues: CARSLNLGHNYGYTF.

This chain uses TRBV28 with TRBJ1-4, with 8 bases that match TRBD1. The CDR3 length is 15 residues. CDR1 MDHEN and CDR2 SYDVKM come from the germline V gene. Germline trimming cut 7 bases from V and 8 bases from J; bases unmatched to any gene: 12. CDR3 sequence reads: CASISSGTGGEKLFF. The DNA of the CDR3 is TGTGCCAGCATATCGTCCGGGACAGGTGGAGAAAAACTGTTTTTT.

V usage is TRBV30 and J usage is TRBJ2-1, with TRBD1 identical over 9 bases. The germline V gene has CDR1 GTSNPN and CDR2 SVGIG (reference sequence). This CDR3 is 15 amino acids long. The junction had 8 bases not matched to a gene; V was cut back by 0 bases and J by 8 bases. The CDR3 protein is CAWSVSGTGYDEQFF. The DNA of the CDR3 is TGTGCCTGGAGTGTAAGCGGGACAGGGTACGATGAGCAGTTCTTC. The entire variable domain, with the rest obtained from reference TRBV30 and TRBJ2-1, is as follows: SQTIHQWPATLVQPVGSPLSLECTVEGTSNPNLYWYRQAAGRGLQLLFYSVGIGQISSEVPQNLSASRPQDRQFILSSKKLLLSDSGFYLCAWSVSGTGYDEQFFGPGTRLTVL.

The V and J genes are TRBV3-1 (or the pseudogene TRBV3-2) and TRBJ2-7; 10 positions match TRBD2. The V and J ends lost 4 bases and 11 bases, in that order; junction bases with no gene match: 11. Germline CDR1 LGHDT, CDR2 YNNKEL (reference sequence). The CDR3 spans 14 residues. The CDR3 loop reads CASSLRGASGSEYF. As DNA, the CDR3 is TGTGCCAGCAGCCTCCGGGGGGCTAGCGGGAGTGAGTACTTC.

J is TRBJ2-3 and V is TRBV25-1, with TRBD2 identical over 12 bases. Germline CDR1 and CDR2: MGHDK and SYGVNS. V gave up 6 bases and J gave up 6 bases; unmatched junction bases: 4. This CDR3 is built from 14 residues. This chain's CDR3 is CASSDTSGRDTQYF. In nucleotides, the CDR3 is TGTGCCAGCAGCGACACTAGCGGGAGGGATACGCAGTATTTT.

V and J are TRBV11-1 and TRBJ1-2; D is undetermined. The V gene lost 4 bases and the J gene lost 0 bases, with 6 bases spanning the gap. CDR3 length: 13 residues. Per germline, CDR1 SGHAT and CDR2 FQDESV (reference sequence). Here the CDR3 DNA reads TGTGCCAGCAGCTATGGAGCTAACTATGGCTACACCTTC. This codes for CASSYGANYGYTF.

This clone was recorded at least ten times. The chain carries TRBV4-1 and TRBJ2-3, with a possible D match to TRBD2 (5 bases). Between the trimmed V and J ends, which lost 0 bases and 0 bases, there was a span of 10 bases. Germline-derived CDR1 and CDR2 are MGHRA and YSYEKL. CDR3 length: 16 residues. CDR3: CASSQDSGGSTDTQYF. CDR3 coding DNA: TGCGCCAGCAGCCAAGATTCTGGCGGGAGCACAGATACGCAGTATTTT.

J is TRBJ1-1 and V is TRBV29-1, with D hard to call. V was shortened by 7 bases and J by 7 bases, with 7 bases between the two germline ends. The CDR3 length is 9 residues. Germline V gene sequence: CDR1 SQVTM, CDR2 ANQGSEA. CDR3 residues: CSAGVEAFF. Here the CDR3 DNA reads TGCAGCGCCGGGGTTGAAGCTTTCTTT.